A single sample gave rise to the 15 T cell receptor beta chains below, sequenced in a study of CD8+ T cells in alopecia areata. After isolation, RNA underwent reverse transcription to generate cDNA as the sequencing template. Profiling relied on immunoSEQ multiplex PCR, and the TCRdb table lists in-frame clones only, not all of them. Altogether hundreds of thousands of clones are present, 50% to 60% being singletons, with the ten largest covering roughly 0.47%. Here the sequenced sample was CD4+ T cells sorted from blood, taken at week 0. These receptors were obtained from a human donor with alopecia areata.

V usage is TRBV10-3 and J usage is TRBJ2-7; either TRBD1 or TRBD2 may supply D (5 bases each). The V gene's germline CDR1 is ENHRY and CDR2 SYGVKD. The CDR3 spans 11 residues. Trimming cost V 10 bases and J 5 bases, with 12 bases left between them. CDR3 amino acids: CATNRGDEQYF. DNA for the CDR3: TGTGCCACTAACAGAGGGGACGAGCAGTACTTC.

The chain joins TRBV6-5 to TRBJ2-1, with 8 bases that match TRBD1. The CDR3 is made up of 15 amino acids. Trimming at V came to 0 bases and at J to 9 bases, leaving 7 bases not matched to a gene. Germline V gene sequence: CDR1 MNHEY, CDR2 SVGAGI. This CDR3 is CASSYSTRGQSEQFF. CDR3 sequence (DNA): TGTGCCAGCAGTTACTCGACCAGGGGGCAGAGTGAGCAGTTCTTC.

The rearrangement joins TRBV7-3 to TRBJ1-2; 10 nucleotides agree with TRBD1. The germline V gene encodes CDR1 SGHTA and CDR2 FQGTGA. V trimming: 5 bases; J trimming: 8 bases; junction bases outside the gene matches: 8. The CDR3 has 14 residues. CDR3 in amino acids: CASSPNQGQGGYTF. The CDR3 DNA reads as TGTGCCAGCAGCCCCAACCAGGGACAGGGGGGCTACACCTTC.

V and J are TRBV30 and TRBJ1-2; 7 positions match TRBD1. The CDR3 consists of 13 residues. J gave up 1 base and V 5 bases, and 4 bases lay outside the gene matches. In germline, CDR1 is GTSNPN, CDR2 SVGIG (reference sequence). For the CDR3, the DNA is TGTGCCTGGGCTAGACAGGGTAACTATGGCTACACCTTC. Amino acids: CAWARQGNYGYTF.

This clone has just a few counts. For the CDR3, the DNA is TGTGCCAGCACCGATGAGGGGTGGAGCACTGAAGCTTTCTTT. This encodes CASTDEGWSTEAFF. The chain employs TRBV6-6 and TRBJ1-1; D is possibly TRBD1 (5 bases). In germline, CDR1 is MNHNY, CDR2 SVGAGI (reference sequence). The length of the CDR3 is 14 residues. V was shortened by 7 bases and J by 4 bases, with 16 bases between the two germline ends.

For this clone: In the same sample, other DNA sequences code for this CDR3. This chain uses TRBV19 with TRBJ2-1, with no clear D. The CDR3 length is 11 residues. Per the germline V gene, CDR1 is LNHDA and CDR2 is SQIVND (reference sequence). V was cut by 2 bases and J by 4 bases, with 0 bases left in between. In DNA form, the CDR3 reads TGTGCCAGTAGTATATACAATGAGCAGTTCTTC. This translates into CASSIYNEQFF.

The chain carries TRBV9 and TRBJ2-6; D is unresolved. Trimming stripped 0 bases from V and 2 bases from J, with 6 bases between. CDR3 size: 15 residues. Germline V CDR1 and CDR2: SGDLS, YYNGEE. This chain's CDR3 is CASSVEATGANVLTF. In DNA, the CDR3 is TGTGCCAGCAGCGTAGAGGCCACTGGGGCCAACGTCCTGACTTTC.

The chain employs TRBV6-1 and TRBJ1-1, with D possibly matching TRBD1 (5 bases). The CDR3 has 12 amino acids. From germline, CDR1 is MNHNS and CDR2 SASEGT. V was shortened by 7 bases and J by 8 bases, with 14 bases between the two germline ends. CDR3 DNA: TGTGCCAGCAAATGGGGCAGTGAAGAAGCTTTCTTT. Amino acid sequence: CASKWGSEEAFF.

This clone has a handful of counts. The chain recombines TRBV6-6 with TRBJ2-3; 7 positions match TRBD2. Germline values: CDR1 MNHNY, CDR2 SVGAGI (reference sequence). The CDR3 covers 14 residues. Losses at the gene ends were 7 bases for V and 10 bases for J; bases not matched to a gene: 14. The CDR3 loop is CASTTSSGIAAQYF. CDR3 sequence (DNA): TGTGCCAGCACCACATCGAGCGGGATAGCGGCGCAGTATTTT.

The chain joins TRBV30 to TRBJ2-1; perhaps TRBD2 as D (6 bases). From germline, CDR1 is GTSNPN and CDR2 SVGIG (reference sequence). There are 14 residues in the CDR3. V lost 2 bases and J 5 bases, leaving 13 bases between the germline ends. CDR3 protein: CAWSSSGLHNEQFF. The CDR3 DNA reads TGTGCCTGGAGTTCGAGCGGACTACACAATGAGCAGTTCTTC.

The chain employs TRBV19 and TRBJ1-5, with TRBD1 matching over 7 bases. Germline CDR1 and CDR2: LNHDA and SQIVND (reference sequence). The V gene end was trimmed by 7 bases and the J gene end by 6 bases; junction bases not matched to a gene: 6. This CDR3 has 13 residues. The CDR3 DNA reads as TGTGCCAGTATAGGGACAGCCGGTCAGCCCCAGCATTTT. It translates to CASIGTAGQPQHF.

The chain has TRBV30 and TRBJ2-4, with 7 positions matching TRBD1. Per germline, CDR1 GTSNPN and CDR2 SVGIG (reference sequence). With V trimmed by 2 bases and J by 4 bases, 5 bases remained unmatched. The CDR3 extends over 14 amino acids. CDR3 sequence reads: CAWSLTGQKNIQYF. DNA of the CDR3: TGTGCCTGGAGTTTGACGGGACAGAAAAACATTCAGTACTTC.

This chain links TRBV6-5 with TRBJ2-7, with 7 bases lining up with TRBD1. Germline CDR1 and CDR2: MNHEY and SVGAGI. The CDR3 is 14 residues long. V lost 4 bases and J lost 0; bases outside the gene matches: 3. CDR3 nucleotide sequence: TGTGCCAGCAGTTTGACAGGGTTCTCCTACGAGCAGTACTTC. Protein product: CASSLTGFSYEQYF.

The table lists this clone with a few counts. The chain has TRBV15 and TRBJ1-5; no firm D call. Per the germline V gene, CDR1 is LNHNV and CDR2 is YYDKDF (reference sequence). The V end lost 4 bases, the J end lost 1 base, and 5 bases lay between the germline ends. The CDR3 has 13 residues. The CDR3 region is CATSKGSNQPQHF. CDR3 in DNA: TGTGCCACCAGCAAAGGAAGCAATCAGCCCCAGCATTTT.

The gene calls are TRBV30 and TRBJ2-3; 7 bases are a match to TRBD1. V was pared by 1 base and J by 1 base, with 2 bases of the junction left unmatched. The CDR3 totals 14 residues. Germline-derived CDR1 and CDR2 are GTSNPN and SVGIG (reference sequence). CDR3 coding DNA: TGTGCCTGGAGTGATGGGACAGGCACAGATACGCAGTATTTT. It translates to CAWSDGTGTDTQYF.